These T cell receptor beta chains were read from a single sample in a study of T cells of healthy individuals. Via MiXCR, TCRdb re-called the 5' RACE reads, giving one row per CDR3 protein. This sample has about 100,000 distinct CDR3 sequences, with around 17% found just once. These receptors originate from a human donor in good health. CDR3s include the opening cysteine and the closing phenylalanine or tryptophan. D genes are given only for firm matches. Where a row states a size, it is once, few, many or the class of an expanded clone; other rows omit it.

CASSSLTLTSGSDTDTQYF | TGTGCCAGCAGTTCCTTGACATTAACTAGCGGGAGTGACACAGATACGCAGTATTTT | TRBV28 | . | TRBD2 | TRBJ2-3
CASSPTLYSPLHF | TGTGCCAGCAGCCCCACCCTGTATTCACCCCTCCACTTT | TRBV7-2 | many | . | TRBJ1-6
CASSVDPTGVPYEQYF | TGTGCCAGCAGCGTAGATCCTACGGGCGTACCCTACGAGCAGTACTTC | TRBV9 | few | . | TRBJ2-7
CATWALNEQFF | TGTGCCACCTGGGCCCTTAATGAGCAGTTCTTC | TRBV2 | . | . | TRBJ2-1
CASSQDSTGHSNQPQHF | TGTGCCAGCAGCCAAGATAGCACAGGCCATAGCAATCAGCCCCAGCATTTT | TRBV3-1 | many | . | TRBJ1-5
CASSKTGTQETQYF | TGTGCCAGCAGTAAGACAGGGACCCAAGAGACCCAGTACTTC | TRBV7-2 | few | TRBD1 | TRBJ2-5
CASSQETRLAGIGNEQFF | TGCGCCAGCAGCCAAGAAACCCGCCTAGCGGGAATAGGCAATGAGCAGTTCTTC | TRBV4-1 | . | TRBD2 | TRBJ2-1
CASSLGVGRSEQYF | TGCGCCAGCAGCTTGGGCGTGGGTCGGAGCGAGCAGTACTTC | TRBV5-1 | few | . | TRBJ2-7
CASSLGQGGYEQYF | TGTGCCAGCAGCTTAGGGCAGGGAGGCTACGAGCAGTACTTC | TRBV7-2 | few | . | TRBJ2-7
CASSSTGGRTDTQYF | TGTGCCAGCAGCTCCACAGGGGGAAGAACAGATACGCAGTATTTT | TRBV7-2 | once | TRBD1 | TRBJ2-3
CSVLAVTSGTDTQYF | TGCAGTGTGCTGGCTGTGACCTCCGGCACAGATACGCAGTATTTT | TRBV20-1 | few | . | TRBJ2-3
CASSPKLTGSGYTF | TGCGCCAGCAGCCCTAAACTAACGGGGTCCGGCTACACCTTC | TRBV4-3 | few | . | TRBJ1-2
CASSQPTGRTENEKLFF | TGCGCCAGCAGCCAACCGACAGGCAGGACAGAAAATGAAAAACTGTTTTTT | TRBV4-1 | . | . | TRBJ1-4
CASSQDGPDRTGNTIYF | TGCGCCAGCAGCCAAGATGGCCCGGATCGTACAGGAAACACCATATATTTT | TRBV4-3 | few | . | TRBJ1-3
CASSRDRGAGSPLHF | TGTGCCAGCAGCCGGGACAGGGGAGCGGGGTCACCCCTCCACTTT | TRBV5-4 | . | TRBD1 | TRBJ1-6
CASSHGTSGDEQYF | TGCGCCAGCAGCCACGGGACTAGCGGTGACGAGCAGTACTTC | TRBV4-1 | few | TRBD2 | TRBJ2-7
CASSVTPSYEQYF | TGTGCCAGCAGCGTTACTCCCTCCTACGAGCAGTACTTC | TRBV7-9 | . | . | TRBJ2-7
CASSQDPIMTYNEQFF | TGTGCCAGCAGCCAAGATCCGATCATGACCTACAATGAGCAGTTCTTC | TRBV3-1 | . | . | TRBJ2-1
CASSYRLEQYF | TGTGCCAGCAGTTACAGGTTAGAGCAGTACTTC | TRBV27 | few | . | TRBJ2-7
CASSAGQGTGANVLTF | TGTGCCAGCAGCGCGGGACAGGGGACTGGGGCCAACGTCCTGACTTTC | TRBV21-1 | few | . | TRBJ2-6
CASSLGRVKPLHF | TGTGCCAGCAGTTTGGGCCGTGTCAAACCCCTCCACTTT | TRBV12-3/TRBV12-4 | few | . | TRBJ1-6
CSASGTRTSGIYEQYF | TGCAGTGCTAGTGGGACGCGGACTAGCGGGATCTACGAGCAGTACTTC | TRBV20-1 | many | TRBD2 | TRBJ2-7
CASSLRGYNNEQFF | TGTGCCAGCAGTTTAAGGGGGTATAACAATGAGCAGTTCTTC | TRBV28 | few | . | TRBJ2-1
CASSVAPGDTEAFF | TGTGCCAGCAGCGTAGCTCCGGGTGACACTGAAGCTTTCTTT | TRBV9 | . | . | TRBJ1-1
CASSQFDGRGGGYTF | TGTGCCAGCAGCCAATTTGATGGCAGGGGTGGTGGCTACACCTTC | TRBV4-2 | many | . | TRBJ1-2
CASSRGGTQPQHF | TGTGCCAGCAGCCGGGGGGGTACTCAGCCCCAGCATTTT | TRBV7-2 | few | . | TRBJ1-5
CASSLSYEASGVPNHYEQYF | TGTGCCAGCAGTTTATCGTATGAGGCTAGCGGGGTACCCAACCACTACGAGCAGTACTTC | TRBV27 | . | TRBD2 | TRBJ2-7
CASSGPGQLWEQYF | TGTGCCAGCAGCGGACCGGGACAGCTCTGGGAGCAGTACTTC | TRBV11-2 | few | TRBD1 | TRBJ2-7
CASSLRDRGEYGYTF | TGCGCCAGCAGCCTCCGGGACAGGGGAGAGTATGGCTACACCTTC | TRBV4-3 | few | TRBD1 | TRBJ1-2
CVSKPPGWRNGYTF | TGTGTCAGCAAGCCCCCAGGGTGGAGGAATGGCTACACCTTC | TRBV28 | . | . | TRBJ1-2
CASSLLKGLAGSEQYF | TGTGCCAGCAGCCTATTAAAGGGACTAGCAGGATCCGAGCAGTACTTC | TRBV7-2 | . | TRBD2 | TRBJ2-7
CASSQDASGMMYEQFF | TGCGCCAGCAGCCAAGATGCTAGCGGGATGATGTATGAGCAGTTCTTC | TRBV4-3 | many | TRBD2 | TRBJ2-1
CASTALGGSNEKLFF | TGTGCCAGCACTGCTCTAGGGGGCTCTAATGAAAAACTGTTTTTT | TRBV7-9 | . | TRBD1 | TRBJ1-4
CASSTPGVPDTQYF | TGTGCCAGCAGCACGCCGGGGGTCCCAGATACGCAGTATTTT | TRBV7-2 | many | . | TRBJ2-3
CASSRGLAVQETQYF | TGTGCCAGCAGCCGCGGACTAGCGGTACAAGAGACCCAGTACTTC | TRBV7-9 | many | TRBD2 | TRBJ2-5
CASSLGGQTYEQYF | TGTGCCAGCAGCTTAGGGGGACAGACCTACGAGCAGTACTTC | TRBV7-2 | . | TRBD1 | TRBJ2-7
CAISEIWTLVGPQHF | TGTGCCATCAGTGAGATCTGGACGCTGGTCGGGCCCCAGCATTTT | TRBV10-3 | few | . | TRBJ1-5
CASSTRGTDPYEQYF | TGTGCCAGCAGCACCAGAGGGACCGACCCCTACGAGCAGTACTTC | TRBV28 | many | . | TRBJ2-7